This T cell receptor beta chain is from a study of blood T cell repertoires in COVID-19. As for the study in general: The United States, Italy and Spain supplied acute and convalescent COVID-19 samples. Sample material is recorded as cDNA or gDNA derived from T cells, B-cell-depleted T cells, or PBMCs.

CDR3 length: 14 residues. Looked up from germline, CDR1 is KGHDR and CDR2 is SFDVKD. V was cut by 4 bases and J by 4 bases, with 11 bases left in between. Original data processing: Amplification from reference gene primers served as the basis for estimated nucleated cell counts. The assay was immunoSEQ multiplex PCR, and TCRdb's table has in-frame clones only and misses some. The V and J calls and the clone size are those of that table, but D and trimming were determined from the DNA. The sample comprises over 250,000 clones, approximately 85% of which are singletons, and approximately 11% rests with the top ten.

This TCR derives from a woman in her sixties or seventies with acute or convalescent COVID-19. Sequencing used peripheral blood. This chain links TRBV24-1 with TRBJ2-3, with D unclear. DNA for the CDR3: TGTGCCACCAGTGACCCGAATCTAGCAGATACGCAGTATTTT. It codes for CATSDPNLADTQYF.